These 7 T cell receptor beta chains share one sample of origin, sequenced in a study of blood T cell repertoires in COVID-19. TCRdb keeps only in-frame clones here, not all; method: immunoSEQ multiplex PCR. The sample yields roughly 130,000 clones, roughly 84% seen once. Sequenced: PBMCs or T cells enriched from blood (not recorded which). These receptors originate from a man between 40 and 49 years old with acute COVID-19.

V and J are TRBV5-1 and TRBJ2-6; weak D call: TRBD2 (5 bases). V was shortened by 0 bases and J by 6 bases, with 13 bases between the two germline ends. This CDR3 has 16 residues. Germline V gives CDR1 SGHRS, CDR2 YFSETQ. CDR3 region: CASSLVRGLAANVLTF. CDR3 bases: TGCGCCAGCAGCTTGGTAAGAGGGTTAGCGGCCAACGTCCTGACTTTC.

This clone was recorded once. This chain links TRBV7-8 with TRBJ2-1; TRBD2 might be the D (7 bases). The germline gives CDR1 SGHVS, CDR2 FQNEAQ. Trimming removed 1 base at V and 10 bases at J, with 17 bases between. This CDR3 comprises 15 residues. CDR3 amino acids: CASSLGGGLAGEQFF. The CDR3, as DNA: TGTGCCAGCAGCTTAGGGGGGGGGCTGGCCGGCGAGCAGTTCTTC.

The chain couples TRBV2 to TRBJ2-1; 9 bases align to TRBD2. Losses at the gene ends were 3 bases for V and 7 bases for J; bases not matched to a gene: 4. The V gene's germline CDR1 is SNHLY and CDR2 FYNNEI. The CDR3 totals 14 residues. Here the CDR3 reads CASSELRGGNEQFF. CDR3 in DNA: TGTGCCAGCAGTGAGTTGCGGGGGGGAAATGAGCAGTTCTTC.

This chain joins TRBV5-1 and TRBJ1-2; maybe TRBD1 (6 bases). V lost 4 bases and J lost 7, with 17 bases in between. Germline CDR1 is SGHRS and CDR2 is YFSETQ. The CDR3 covers 14 residues. The CDR3 here is CASSLWTAAAGYTF. In DNA, the CDR3 is TGCGCCAGCAGCCTCTGGACAGCGGCGGCTGGCTACACCTTC.

This sequence joins TRBV25-1 and TRBJ2-2, with a tentative D call TRBD1 (6 bases). V lost 7 bases and J 1 base, leaving 10 bases between the germline ends. CDR3 length equals 14 residues. Germline assignment: CDR1 MGHDK and CDR2 SYGVNS. The CDR3 DNA reads TGTGCCAGCACTACAGGGTGGAACACCGGGGAGCTGTTTTTT. It translates to CASTTGWNTGELFF.

The rearrangement links TRBV19 to TRBJ2-1, with a possible D match to TRBD2 (6 bases). Germline CDR1 is LNHDA and CDR2 is SQIVND (reference sequence). CDR3 length: 16 amino acids. Trimming shortened V by 3 bases and J by 2 bases, and 14 bases separated the two germline ends. CDR3 residues: CASSMGLAPTYNEQFF. The CDR3 DNA reads TGTGCCAGTAGTATGGGGCTAGCGCCCACCTACAATGAGCAGTTCTTC.

The rearrangement joins TRBV24-1 to TRBJ2-1; the D gene is possibly TRBD2 (6 bases). Trimming stripped 12 bases from V and 0 bases from J, with 14 bases between. This CDR3 has 14 amino acids. The germline CDR1 and CDR2 sequences are KGHDR and SFDVKD. In nucleotides, the CDR3 is TGTGCCGCTTCCGGGGGAAGCTCCTACAATGAGCAGTTCTTC. Amino acid sequence: CAASGGSSYNEQFF.